This entry lists 2 T cell receptor beta chains sequenced from one sample in a study of T cells in Graves' hyperthyroidism and ophthalmopathy. What was amplified from RNA transcripts were TCR beta CDR3 regions. The HTBI primer set served for first-round RT-PCR of the TCR CDR3. TCRdb re-called the multiplex PCR reads with MiXCR, one entry per CDR3 protein. The sample yields approximately 400,000 distinct CDR3 sequences, more than 11% seen once. The sequenced material came from blood. The receptors originated from a woman in her fifties or sixties with Graves' hyperthyroidism.

This clonotype was seen at least ten times. The chain is built from TRBV5-1 and TRBJ1-2, with D uncertain. Deletions cut 2 bases from V and 5 bases from J, with 10 bases between. This CDR3 comprises 13 residues. CDR1 is SGHRS, CDR2 YFSETQ, per germline. The CDR3 sequence is CASSLNYNYGYTF. DNA of the CDR3: TGCGCCAGCAGCTTAAATTACAATTATGGCTACACCTTC.

This clonotype was found many times. The V gene is TRBV20-1, the J gene TRBJ2-5; D ambiguous. The CDR3 covers 12 residues. Per the germline V gene, CDR1 is DFQATT and CDR2 is SNEGSKA (reference sequence). The V end lost 6 bases, the J end lost 5 bases, and 13 bases lay between the germline ends. CDR3: CSAERVLETQYF. CDR3 coding DNA: TGCAGTGCCGAAAGGGTGCTGGAGACCCAGTACTTC.